Described below is a single T cell receptor (beta chain) sequence and its context. Its antigen is undetermined. There were TCR beta CDR3 regions amplified from RNA transcripts. Initially, a first-round RT-PCR of the TCR CDR3 employed the HTBI primer set. MiXCR, run by TCRdb on the multiplex PCR reads, gives a single entry per CDR3 protein. Seen here are 450,000 to 700,000 distinct CDR3 sequences, more than 45% observed once, and the top ten hold under 20%. These data come from a study of T cells in Graves' hyperthyroidism and ophthalmopathy. General study points: Most thyroid clonotypes with frequency above 0.001 were detected in blood.

Trimming took 5 bases from V and 4 from J, leaving 20 bases between them. CDR1 and CDR2 (germline): SGHVS, FNYEAQ. The CDR3 length is 16 residues. The chain recombines TRBV7-6 with TRBJ2-5; TRBD1 or TRBD2 may be the D gene (6 bases each). The sequence was collected from an adult woman with Graves' disease, either hyperthyroidism or ophthalmopathy (not recorded which). The sequenced material came from peripheral blood or thyroid tissue (not recorded which). Written as DNA, the CDR3 is TGTGCCAGCAGCGACTGGGGGGCCACCGCCCGAGAGACCCAGTACTTC. Residues: CASSDWGATARETQYF.